This T cell receptor beta chain was identified in a study of blood T cell repertoires in COVID-19. For the study at large: T cells, B-cell-depleted T cells, or PBMCs supplied cDNA or gDNA.

The authors' processing: Using reference gene primer amplification, nucleated cell counts were estimated. Profiling relied on immunoSEQ multiplex PCR, and the TCRdb table lists in-frame clones only, not all of them. The V and J calls and the clone size are those of that table, but D and trimming were determined from the DNA. The table shows under 250,000 clones, with roughly 89% occurring only once. The receptor's source is a man aged 60 to 75 who had recovered from COVID-19. Sequencing was carried out using peripheral blood.

CDR3 in amino acids: CASSYPPREGKLSSYEQYF. CDR3 nucleotides: TGTGCCAGCAGTTACCCCCCGCGGGAGGGTAAACTTAGCTCCTACGAGCAGTACTTC. The rearrangement uses TRBV6-2 or TRBV6-3 and TRBJ2-7; TRBD2 matches at 9 bases. The CDR3 is 19 amino acids. In germline, CDR1 is MNHEY, CDR2 SVGEGT. V trimming: 2 bases; J trimming: 0 bases; junction bases outside the gene matches: 14.